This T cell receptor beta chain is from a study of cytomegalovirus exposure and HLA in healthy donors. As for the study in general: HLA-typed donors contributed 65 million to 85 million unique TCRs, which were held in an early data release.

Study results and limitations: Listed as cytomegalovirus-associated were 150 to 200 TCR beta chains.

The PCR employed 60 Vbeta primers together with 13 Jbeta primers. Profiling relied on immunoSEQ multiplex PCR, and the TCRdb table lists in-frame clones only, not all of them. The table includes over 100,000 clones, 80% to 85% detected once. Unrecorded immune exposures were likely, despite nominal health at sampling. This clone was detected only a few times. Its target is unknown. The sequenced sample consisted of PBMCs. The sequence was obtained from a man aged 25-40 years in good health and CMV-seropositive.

This chain's CDR3 is CASSERRLQETQYF. The CDR3 region has the DNA TGTGCCAGCAGTGAACGGAGATTACAAGAGACCCAGTACTTC. The chain links TRBV2 to TRBJ2-5, with D hard to call. Germline CDR1 and CDR2: SNHLY and FYNNEI. Trimming took 2 bases from V and 2 from J, leaving 9 bases between them. The CDR3 consists of 14 residues. The full variable domain, rest sourced from reference TRBV2 and TRBJ2-5, is EPEVTQTPSHQVTQMGQEVILRCVPISNHLYFYWYRQILGQKVEFLVSFYNNEISEKSEIFDDQFSVERPDGSNFTLKIRSTKLEDSAMYFCASSERRLQETQYFGPGTRLLVL.